The clone carrying this T cell receptor (beta chain) is deemed medium-sized (0.01 to 0.1%) by its frequency. The antigen is not known. Each sample's input was roughly 250 ng genomic DNA, some 38,000 genome equivalents. This entry is derived from a study of T cell clusters in autoimmune cytopenias. Study-level results: TRB repertoire shifts in secondary cytopenia and chronic lymphocytic leukemia mostly reflected lymphoma, not autoimmunity. Clustering suggested that physiological T cell clusters were missing in primary autoimmune cytopenia patients.

CDR3 length: 15 residues. From germline, CDR1 is MNHEY and CDR2 SMNVEV (reference sequence). TRB rearrangements were amplified by touch-down multiplex PCR with mixed TRB-A/B primers. TCRdb re-called the multiplex PCR reads and shows each CDR3 protein once, DNA omitted. The data show approximately 8,800 distinct CDR3 sequences, and the top ten clones hold around 4.2%. This receptor was taken from a human donor with an autoimmune cytopenia or autoimmune hepatitis (not recorded which). The chain couples TRBV27 to TRBJ2-7; TCRdb returns TRBD1, unconfirmable since there is no DNA. Sequencing was carried out using peripheral blood. CDR3 sequence: CASSSPGQGLYEQYF.